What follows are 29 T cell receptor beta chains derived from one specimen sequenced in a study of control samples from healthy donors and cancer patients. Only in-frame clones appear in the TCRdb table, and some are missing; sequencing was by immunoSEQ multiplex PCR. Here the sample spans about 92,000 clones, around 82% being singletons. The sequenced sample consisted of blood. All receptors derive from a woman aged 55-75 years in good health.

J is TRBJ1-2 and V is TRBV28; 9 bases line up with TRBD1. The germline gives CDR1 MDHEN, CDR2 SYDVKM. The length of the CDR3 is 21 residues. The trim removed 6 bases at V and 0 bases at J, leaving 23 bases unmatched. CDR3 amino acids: CASSKVQGASPFIGTNYGYTF. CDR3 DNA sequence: TGTGCCAGCAGCAAAGTACAGGGGGCCTCCCCCTTTATCGGAACTAACTATGGCTACACCTTC.

In nucleotides, the CDR3 is TGTGCCAGCAGTCTCTGGACTAGCGGGAGCAATGAGCAGTTCTTC. The encoded protein is CASSLWTSGSNEQFF. The V and J genes are TRBV28 and TRBJ2-1, with TRBD2 matching over 13 bases. J lost 6 bases, V lost 5 bases, and 4 bases had no gene match. The V gene's germline CDR1 is MDHEN and CDR2 SYDVKM. The CDR3 runs 15 residues.

In DNA, the CDR3 is TGTGCCAGCAGGGGCCCGAGGGGCTACGAGCAGTACTTC. Its protein product is CASRGPRGYEQYF. The genes are TRBV3-1 (or the pseudogene TRBV3-2) and TRBJ2-7, with D perhaps matching TRBD1 or TRBD2 (5 bases each). Germline CDR1 is LGHDT and CDR2 is YNNKEL (reference sequence). This CDR3 has 13 residues. Trimming took 6 bases from V and 3 from J, leaving 12 bases between them.

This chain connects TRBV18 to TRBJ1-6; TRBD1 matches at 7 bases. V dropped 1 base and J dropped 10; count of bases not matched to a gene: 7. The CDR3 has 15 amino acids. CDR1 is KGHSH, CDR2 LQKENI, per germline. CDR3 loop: CASSPLGEGASPLHF. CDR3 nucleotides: TGTGCCAGCTCACCACTGGGAGAGGGGGCATCACCCCTCCACTTT.

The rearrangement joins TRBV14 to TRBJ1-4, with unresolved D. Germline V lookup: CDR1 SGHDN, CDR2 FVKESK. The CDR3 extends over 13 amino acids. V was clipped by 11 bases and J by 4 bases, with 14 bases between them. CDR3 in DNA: TGTGCCTCCTCTAGGAGTTTTAATGAAAAACTGTTTTTT. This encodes CASSRSFNEKLFF.

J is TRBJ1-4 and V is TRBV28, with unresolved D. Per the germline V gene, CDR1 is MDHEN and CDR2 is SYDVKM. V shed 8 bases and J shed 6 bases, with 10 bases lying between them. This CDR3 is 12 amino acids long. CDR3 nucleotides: TGTGCCAGCGAAAGTCCCTATGAAAAACTGTTTTTT. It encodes CASESPYEKLFF.

The CDR3 DNA reads TGTGCCAGCAGCTTAGAATGGGGTATGAACTATGGCTACACCTTC. It yields the protein CASSLEWGMNYGYTF. The V and J genes are TRBV11-2 and TRBJ1-2; D unresolved. The V end was cut by 0 bases, the J end by 2 bases, with 10 bases between. The germline V gene has CDR1 SGHAT and CDR2 FQNNGV. CDR3 length: 15 residues.

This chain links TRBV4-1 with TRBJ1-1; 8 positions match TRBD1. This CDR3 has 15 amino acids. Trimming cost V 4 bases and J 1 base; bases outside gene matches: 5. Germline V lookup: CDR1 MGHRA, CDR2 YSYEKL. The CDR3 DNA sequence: TGCGCCAGCAGCCGGGGACAGGCGGAGAACACTGAAGCTTTCTTT. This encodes CASSRGQAENTEAFF.

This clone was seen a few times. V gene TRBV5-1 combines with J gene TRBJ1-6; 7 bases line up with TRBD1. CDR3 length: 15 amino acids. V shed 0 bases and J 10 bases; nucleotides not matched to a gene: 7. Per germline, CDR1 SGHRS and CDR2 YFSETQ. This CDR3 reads CASSLGDSLISPLHF. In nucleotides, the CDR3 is TGCGCCAGCAGCTTGGGGGACAGTCTGATCTCACCCCTCCACTTT.

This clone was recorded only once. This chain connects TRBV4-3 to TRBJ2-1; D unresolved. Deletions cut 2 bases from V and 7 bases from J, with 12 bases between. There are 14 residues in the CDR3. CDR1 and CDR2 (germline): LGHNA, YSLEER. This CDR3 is CASSQRARSNEQFF. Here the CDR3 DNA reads TGCGCCAGCAGCCAAAGGGCGAGATCGAATGAGCAGTTCTTC.

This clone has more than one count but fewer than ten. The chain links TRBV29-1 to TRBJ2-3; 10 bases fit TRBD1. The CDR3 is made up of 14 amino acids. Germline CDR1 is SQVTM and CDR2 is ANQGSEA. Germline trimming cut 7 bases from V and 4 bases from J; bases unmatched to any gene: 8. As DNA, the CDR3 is TGCAGCGCGATGACAGGGGGCAACGCAGATACGCAGTATTTT. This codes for CSAMTGGNADTQYF.

This CDR3 reads CATSDLTEAFF. CDR3 in DNA: TGTGCCACCAGTGATCTCACTGAAGCTTTCTTT. This chain connects TRBV24-1 to TRBJ1-1; no clear D. Germline CDR1 KGHDR, CDR2 SFDVKD. The CDR3 loop spans 11 amino acids. V was clipped by 3 bases and J by 4 bases, with 2 bases between them.

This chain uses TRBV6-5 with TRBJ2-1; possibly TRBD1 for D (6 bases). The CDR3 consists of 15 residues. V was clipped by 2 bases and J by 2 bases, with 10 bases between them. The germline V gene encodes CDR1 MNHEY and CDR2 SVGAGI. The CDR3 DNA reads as TGTGCCAGCAGTTACCCCGGGACAACCTACAATGAGCAGTTCTTC. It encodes CASSYPGTTYNEQFF.

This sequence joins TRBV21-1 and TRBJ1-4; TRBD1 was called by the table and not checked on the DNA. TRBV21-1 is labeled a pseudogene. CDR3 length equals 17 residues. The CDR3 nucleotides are TGTGCCAGCAGCAGACAGGGGCATTCCCGACGGGGTGAAAAACTGTTTTTT. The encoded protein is CASSRQGHSRRGEKLFF.

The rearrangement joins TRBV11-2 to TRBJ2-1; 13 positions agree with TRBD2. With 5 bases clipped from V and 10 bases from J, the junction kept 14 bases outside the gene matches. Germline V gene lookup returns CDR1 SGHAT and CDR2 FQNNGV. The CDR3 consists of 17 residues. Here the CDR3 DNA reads TGTGCCAGCAGCCTACGAAGACTAGCGGGAGGTAGGAACGAGCAGTTCTTC. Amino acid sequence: CASSLRRLAGGRNEQFF.

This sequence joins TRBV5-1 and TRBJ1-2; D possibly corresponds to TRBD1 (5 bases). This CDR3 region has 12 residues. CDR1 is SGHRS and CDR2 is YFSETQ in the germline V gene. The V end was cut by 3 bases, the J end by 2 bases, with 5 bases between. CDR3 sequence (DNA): TGCGCCAGCAGCTCAGGGAACTATGGCTACACCTTC. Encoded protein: CASSSGNYGYTF.

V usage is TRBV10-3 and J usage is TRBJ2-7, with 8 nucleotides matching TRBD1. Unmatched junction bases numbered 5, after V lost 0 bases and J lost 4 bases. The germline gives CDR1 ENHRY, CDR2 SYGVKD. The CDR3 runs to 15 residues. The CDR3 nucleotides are TGTGCCATCAGTGAGTCGGACAGGGTTGGTTACGAGCAGTACTTC. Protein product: CAISESDRVGYEQYF.

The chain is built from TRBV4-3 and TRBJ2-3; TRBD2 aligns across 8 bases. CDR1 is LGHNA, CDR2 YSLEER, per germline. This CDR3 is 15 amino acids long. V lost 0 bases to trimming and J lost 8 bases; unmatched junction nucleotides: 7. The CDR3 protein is CASSQDRGGRVTQYF. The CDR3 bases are TGCGCCAGCAGCCAAGATCGGGGGGGGCGGGTTACGCAGTATTTT.

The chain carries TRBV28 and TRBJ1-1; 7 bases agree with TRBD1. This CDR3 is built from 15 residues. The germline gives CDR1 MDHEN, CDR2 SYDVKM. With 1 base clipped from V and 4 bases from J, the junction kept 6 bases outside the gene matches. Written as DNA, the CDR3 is TGTGCCAGCAGTTTATTAGAGAGGACAGGCACTGAAGCTTTCTTT. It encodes CASSLLERTGTEAFF.

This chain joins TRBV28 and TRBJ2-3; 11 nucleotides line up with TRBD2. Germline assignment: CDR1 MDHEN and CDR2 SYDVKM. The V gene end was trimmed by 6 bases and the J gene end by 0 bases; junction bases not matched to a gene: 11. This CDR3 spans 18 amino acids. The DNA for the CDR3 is TGTGCCAGCAGGCCCTCCGCCGGGACTAGCGGTAGCACAGATACGCAGTATTTT. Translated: CASRPSAGTSGSTDTQYF. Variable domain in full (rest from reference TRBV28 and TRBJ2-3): DVKVTQSSRYLVKRTGEKVFLECVQDMDHENMFWYRQDPGLGLRLIYFSYDVKMKEKGDIPEGYSVSREKKERFSLILESASTNQTSMYLCASRPSAGTSGSTDTQYFGPGTRLTVL.

The CDR3 reads CASSHRDTQYF. The DNA of the CDR3 is TGTGCCAGCAGCCACCGGGATACGCAGTATTTT. J is TRBJ2-3 and V is TRBV3-1 (or the pseudogene TRBV3-2); the D is unclear. The CDR3 runs 11 residues. CDR1 is LGHDT, CDR2 YNNKEL, per germline (reference sequence). With 3 bases removed from V and 6 bases from J, the gap between germline ends came to 4 bases.

The CDR3 nucleotides are TGTGCCAGCAGCACTTGGGCAGCCACCATCGTCTTCCCTAAAGCTTTCTTT. Amino acid sequence: CASSTWAATIVFPKAFF. The chain has TRBV5-6 and TRBJ1-1; D call uncertain. Per the germline V gene, CDR1 is SGHDT and CDR2 is YYEEEE. The CDR3 runs 17 residues. Trimming left V 4 bases short and J 9 bases short, with 28 bases between.

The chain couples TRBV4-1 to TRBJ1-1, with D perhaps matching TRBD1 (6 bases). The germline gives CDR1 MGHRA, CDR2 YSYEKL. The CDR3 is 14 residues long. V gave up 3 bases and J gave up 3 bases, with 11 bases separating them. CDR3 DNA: TGCGCCAGCAGCCACCCCGGGACATACACTGAAGCTTTCTTT. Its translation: CASSHPGTYTEAFF.

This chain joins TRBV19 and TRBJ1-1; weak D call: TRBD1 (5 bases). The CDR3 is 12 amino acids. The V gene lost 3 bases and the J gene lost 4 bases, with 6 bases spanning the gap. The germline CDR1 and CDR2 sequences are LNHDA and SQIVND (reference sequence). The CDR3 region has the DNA TGTGCCAGTAGTATGGGGGGCACTGAAGCTTTCTTT. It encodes CASSMGGTEAFF.

CDR3 loop: CASSLRPGGVEAEAFF. In DNA form, the CDR3 reads TGCGCCAGCAGCCTAAGACCAGGGGGCGTTGAAGCTGAAGCTTTCTTT. The rearrangement links TRBV4-1 to TRBJ1-1, with 8 bases that match TRBD1. CDR3 length: 16 residues. CDR1 MGHRA and CDR2 YSYEKL come from the germline V gene. V shed 4 bases and J 6 bases; nucleotides not matched to a gene: 13.

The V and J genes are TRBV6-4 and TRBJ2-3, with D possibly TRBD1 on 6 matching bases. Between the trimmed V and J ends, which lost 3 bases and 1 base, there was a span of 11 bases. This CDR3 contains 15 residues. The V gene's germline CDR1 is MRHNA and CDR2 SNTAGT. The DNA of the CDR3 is TGTGCCAGCAGTGAGGGGGACAAGCGCACAGATACGCAGTATTTT. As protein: CASSEGDKRTDTQYF.

DNA for the CDR3: TGTGCCAGCAGCCACAGGGTGCACGAGCAGTACTTC. Translated, it gives CASSHRVHEQYF. The chain carries TRBV3-1 (or the pseudogene TRBV3-2) and TRBJ2-7; D might be TRBD1 (5 bases). The CDR3 spans 12 residues. The V end lost 3 bases, the J end lost 5 bases, and 8 bases lay between the germline ends. CDR1 and CDR2 (germline): LGHDT, YNNKEL (reference sequence).

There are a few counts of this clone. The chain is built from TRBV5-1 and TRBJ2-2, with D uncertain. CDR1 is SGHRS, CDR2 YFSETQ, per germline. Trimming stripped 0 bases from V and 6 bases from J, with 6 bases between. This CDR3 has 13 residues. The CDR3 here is CASSLDIAGELFF. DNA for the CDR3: TGCGCCAGCAGCTTGGATATAGCCGGGGAGCTGTTTTTT.

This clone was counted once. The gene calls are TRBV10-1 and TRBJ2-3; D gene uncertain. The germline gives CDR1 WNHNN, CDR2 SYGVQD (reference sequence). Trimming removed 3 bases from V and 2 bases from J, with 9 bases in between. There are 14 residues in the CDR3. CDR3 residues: CASSENTITDTQYF. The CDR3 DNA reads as TGCGCCAGCAGTGAAAACACAATCACAGATACGCAGTATTTT.